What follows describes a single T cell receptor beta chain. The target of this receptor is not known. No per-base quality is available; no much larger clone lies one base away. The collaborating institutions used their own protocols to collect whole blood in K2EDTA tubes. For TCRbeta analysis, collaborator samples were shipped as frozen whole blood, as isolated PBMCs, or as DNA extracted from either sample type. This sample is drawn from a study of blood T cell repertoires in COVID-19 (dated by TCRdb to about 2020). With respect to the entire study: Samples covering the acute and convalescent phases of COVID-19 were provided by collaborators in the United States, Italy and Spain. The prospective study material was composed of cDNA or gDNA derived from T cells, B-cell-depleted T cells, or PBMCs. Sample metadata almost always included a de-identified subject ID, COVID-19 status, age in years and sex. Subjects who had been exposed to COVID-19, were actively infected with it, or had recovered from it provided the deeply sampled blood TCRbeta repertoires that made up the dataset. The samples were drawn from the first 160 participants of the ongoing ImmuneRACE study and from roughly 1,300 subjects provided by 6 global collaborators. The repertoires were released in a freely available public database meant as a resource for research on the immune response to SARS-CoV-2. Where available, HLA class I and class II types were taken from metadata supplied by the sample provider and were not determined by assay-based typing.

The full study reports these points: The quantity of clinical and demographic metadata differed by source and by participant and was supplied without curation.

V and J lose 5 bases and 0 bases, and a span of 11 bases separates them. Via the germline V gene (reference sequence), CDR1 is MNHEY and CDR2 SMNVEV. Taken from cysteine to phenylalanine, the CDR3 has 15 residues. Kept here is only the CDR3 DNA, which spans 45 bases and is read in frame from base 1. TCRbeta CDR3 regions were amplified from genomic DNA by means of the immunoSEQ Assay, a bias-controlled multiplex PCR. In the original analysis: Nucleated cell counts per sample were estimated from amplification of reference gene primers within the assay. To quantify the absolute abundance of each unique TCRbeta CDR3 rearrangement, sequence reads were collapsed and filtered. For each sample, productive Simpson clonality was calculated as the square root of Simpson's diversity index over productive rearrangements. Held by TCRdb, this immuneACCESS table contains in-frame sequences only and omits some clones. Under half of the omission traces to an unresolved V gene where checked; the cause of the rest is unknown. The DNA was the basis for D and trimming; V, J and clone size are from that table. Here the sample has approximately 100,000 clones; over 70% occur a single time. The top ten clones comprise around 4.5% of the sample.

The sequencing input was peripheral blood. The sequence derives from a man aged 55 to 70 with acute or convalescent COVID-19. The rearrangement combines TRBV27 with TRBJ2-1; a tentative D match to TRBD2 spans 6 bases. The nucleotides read TGTGCCAGCAGTCCCCGAGCGGGCTCCTACAATGAGCAGTTCTTC. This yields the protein CASSPRAGSYNEQFF.